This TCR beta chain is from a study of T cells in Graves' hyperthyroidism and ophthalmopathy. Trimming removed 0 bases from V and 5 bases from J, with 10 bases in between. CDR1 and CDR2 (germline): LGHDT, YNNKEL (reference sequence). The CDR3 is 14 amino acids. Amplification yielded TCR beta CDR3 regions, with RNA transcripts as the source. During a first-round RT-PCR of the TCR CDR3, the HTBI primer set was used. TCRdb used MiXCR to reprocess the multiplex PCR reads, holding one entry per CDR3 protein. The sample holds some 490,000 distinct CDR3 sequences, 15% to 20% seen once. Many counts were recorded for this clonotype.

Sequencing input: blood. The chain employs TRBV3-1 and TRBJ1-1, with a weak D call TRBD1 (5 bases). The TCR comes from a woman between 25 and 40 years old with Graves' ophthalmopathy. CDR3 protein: CASSQDNGGTEAFF. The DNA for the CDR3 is TGTGCCAGCAGCCAAGATAACGGGGGTACTGAAGCTTTCTTT.